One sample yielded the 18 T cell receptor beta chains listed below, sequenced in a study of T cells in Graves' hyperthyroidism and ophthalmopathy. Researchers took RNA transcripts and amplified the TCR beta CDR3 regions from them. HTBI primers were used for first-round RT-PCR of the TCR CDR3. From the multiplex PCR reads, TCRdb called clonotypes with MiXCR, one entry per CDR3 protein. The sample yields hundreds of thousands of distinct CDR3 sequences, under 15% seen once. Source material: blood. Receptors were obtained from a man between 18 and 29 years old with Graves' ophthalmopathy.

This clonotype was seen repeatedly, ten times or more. The CDR3 DNA reads as TGTGCCAGCAGGAAGGATGGGGGAAAACTGTTTTTT. As protein: CASRKDGGKLFF. The chain has TRBV7-9 and TRBJ1-4; a possible D gene is TRBD1 (5 bases). Per the germline V gene, CDR1 is SEHNR and CDR2 is FQNEAQ (reference sequence). The V gene lost 6 bases and the J gene lost 10 bases, with 12 bases spanning the gap. The CDR3 has 12 amino acids.

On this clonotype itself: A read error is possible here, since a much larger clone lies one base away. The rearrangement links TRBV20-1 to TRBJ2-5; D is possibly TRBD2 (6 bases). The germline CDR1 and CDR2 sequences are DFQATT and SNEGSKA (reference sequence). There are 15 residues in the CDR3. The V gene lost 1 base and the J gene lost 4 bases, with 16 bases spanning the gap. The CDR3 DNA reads TGCAGTGCTAGAGTGGGCGGGACTGCCCGAGAGACCCAGTACTTC. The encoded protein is CSARVGGTARETQYF.

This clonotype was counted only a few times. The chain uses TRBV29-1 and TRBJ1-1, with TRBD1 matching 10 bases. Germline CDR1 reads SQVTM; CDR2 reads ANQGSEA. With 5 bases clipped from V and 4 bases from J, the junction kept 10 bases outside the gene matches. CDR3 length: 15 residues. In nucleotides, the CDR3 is TGCAGCGTTACCGGGACAGGGGTAAGGGGCACTGAAGCTTTCTTT. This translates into CSVTGTGVRGTEAFF.

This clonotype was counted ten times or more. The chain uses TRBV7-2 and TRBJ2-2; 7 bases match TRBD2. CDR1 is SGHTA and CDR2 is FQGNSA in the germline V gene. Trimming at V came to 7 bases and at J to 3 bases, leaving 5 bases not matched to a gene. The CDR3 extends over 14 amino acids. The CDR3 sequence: CASKPGGDTGELFF. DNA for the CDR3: TGTGCCAGCAAACCGGGAGGAGACACCGGGGAGCTGTTTTTT.

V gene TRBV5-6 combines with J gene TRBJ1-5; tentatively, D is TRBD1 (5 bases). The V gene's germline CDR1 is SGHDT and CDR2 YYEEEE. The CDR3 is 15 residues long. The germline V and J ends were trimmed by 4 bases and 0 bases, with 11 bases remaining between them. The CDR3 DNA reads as TGTGCCAGCAGCGAGCAGGGCTATAGCAATCAGCCCCAGCATTTT. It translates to CASSEQGYSNQPQHF.

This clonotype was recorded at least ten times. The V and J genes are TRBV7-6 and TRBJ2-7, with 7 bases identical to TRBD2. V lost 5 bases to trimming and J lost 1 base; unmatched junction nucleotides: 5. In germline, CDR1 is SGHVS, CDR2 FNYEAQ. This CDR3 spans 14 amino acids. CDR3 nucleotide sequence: TGTGCCAGCAGCCCGACTAGCCCTTCCTACGAGCAGTACTTC. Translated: CASSPTSPSYEQYF.

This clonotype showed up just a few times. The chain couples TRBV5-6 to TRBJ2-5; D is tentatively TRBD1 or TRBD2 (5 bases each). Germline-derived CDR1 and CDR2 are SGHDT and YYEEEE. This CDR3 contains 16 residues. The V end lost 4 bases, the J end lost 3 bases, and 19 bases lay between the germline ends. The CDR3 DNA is TGTGCCAGCAGCCGCAACCCCACCGGGACGAAAGAGACCCAGTACTTC. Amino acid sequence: CASSRNPTGTKETQYF. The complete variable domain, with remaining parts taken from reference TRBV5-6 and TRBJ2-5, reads DAGVTQSPTHLIKTRGQQVTLRCSPKSGHDTVSWYQQALGQGPQFIFQYYEEEERQRGNFPDRFSGHQFPNYSSELNVNALLLGDSALYLCASSRNPTGTKETQYFGPGTRLLVL.

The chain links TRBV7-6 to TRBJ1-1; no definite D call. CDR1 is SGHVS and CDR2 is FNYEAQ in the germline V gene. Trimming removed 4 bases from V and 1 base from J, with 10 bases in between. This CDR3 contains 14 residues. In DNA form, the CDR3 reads TGTGCCAGCAGCTCCCCGGCAGAGAACACTGAAGCTTTCTTT. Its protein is CASSSPAENTEAFF.

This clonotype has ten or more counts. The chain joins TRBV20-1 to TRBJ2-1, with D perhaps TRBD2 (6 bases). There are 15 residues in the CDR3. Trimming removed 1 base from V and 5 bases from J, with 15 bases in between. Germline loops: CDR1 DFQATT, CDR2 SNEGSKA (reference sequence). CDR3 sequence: CSARGQYGGDNEQFF. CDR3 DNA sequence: TGCAGTGCTAGAGGTCAATATGGAGGGGACAATGAGCAGTTCTTC.

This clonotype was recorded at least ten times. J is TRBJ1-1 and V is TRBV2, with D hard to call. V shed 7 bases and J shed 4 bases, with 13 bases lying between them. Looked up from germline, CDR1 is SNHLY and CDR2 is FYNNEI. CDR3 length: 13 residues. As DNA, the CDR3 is TGTGCCAGCACGCAGGAAGGTGGCACTGAAGCTTTCTTT. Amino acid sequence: CASTQEGGTEAFF.

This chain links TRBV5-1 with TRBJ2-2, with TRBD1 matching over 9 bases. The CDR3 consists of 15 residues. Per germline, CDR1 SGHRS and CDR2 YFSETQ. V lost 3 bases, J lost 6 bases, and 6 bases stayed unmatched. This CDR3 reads CASSSTGGMAGELFF. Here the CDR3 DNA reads TGCGCCAGCAGCTCAACAGGGGGCATGGCCGGGGAGCTGTTTTTT. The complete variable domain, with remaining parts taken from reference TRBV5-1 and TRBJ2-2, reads KAGVTQTPRYLIKTRGQQVTLSCSPISGHRSVSWYQQTPGQGLQFLFEYFSETQRNKGNFPGRFSGRQFSNSRSEMNVSTLELGDSALYLCASSSTGGMAGELFFGEGSRLTVL.

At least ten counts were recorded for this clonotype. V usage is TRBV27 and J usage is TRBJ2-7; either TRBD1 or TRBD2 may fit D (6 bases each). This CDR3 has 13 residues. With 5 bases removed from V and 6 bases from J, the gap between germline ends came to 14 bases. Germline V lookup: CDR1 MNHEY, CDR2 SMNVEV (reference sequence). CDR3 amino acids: CASSLLRGLEQYF. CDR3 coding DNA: TGTGCCAGCAGTCTGCTACGGGGGCTCGAGCAGTACTTC.

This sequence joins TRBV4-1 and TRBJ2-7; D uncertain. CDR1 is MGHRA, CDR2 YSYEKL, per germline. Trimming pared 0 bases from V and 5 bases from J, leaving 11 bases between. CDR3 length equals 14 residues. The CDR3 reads CASSQEGRFDEQYF. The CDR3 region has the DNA TGCGCCAGCAGCCAAGAAGGGCGTTTTGACGAGCAGTACTTC.

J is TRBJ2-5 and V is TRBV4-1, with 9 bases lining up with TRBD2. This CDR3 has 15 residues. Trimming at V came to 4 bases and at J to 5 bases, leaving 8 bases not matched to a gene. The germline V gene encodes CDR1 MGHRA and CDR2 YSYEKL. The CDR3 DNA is TGCGCCAGCAGCCGCCTGACTAGCGGAGTCGAGACCCAGTACTTC. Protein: CASSRLTSGVETQYF.

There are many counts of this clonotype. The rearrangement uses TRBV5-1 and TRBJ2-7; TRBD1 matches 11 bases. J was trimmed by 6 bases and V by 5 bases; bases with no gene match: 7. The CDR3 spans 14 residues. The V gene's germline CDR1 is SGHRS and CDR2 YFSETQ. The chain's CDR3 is CASRTGTGGPEQYF. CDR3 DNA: TGCGCCAGCAGAACCGGGACAGGGGGGCCCGAGCAGTACTTC.

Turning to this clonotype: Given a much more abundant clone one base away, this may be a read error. CDR3 nucleotides: TGTGCCAGCAGTGCACCCTCGGGAGGAGGGTCACCCCCCCACTTT. Translating gives CASSAPSGGGSPPHF. J is TRBJ1-6 and V is TRBV6-1; the D is unclear. The length of the CDR3 is 15 residues. The germline gives CDR1 MNHNS, CDR2 SASEGT.

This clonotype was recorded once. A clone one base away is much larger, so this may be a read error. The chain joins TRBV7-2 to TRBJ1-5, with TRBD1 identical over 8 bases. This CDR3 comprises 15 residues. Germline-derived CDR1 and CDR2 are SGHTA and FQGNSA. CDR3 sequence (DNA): TGTGCCATCAGCGGCGGACAGGGAGGCAATCAGCCCCAGCATTTT. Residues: CAISGGQGGNQPQHF.

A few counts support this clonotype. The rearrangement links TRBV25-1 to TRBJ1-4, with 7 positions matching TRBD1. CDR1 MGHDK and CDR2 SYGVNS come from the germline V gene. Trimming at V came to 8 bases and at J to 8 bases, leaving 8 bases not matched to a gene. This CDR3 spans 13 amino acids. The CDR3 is CASGYRGGEKLFF. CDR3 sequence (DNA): TGTGCCAGCGGATACAGGGGTGGCGAAAAACTGTTTTTT.